This T cell receptor beta chain was recovered during a study of blood T cell repertoires in COVID-19. This clone was seen once. The CDR3 runs 15 residues. Germline V gene lookup returns CDR1 GTSNPN and CDR2 SVGIG (reference sequence). The V gene lost 0 bases and the J gene lost 4 bases, with 13 bases spanning the gap. This table comes from immunoSEQ multiplex PCR, and its TCRdb copy is limited to in-frame clones, with some not included. The sample lists roughly 240,000 clones, about 82% seen once, with approximately 2.1% in the top ten. Sequenced input: PBMCs or T cells enriched from blood (not recorded which). This TCR was sampled from a woman in her forties or fifties who had recovered from COVID-19. The chain recombines TRBV30 with TRBJ1-3; D perhaps matches TRBD1 (5 bases). CDR3 nucleotides: TGTGCCTGGAGTGTACGGGGGGTCTACGGAAACACCATATATTTT. Its translation: CAWSVRGVYGNTIYF.